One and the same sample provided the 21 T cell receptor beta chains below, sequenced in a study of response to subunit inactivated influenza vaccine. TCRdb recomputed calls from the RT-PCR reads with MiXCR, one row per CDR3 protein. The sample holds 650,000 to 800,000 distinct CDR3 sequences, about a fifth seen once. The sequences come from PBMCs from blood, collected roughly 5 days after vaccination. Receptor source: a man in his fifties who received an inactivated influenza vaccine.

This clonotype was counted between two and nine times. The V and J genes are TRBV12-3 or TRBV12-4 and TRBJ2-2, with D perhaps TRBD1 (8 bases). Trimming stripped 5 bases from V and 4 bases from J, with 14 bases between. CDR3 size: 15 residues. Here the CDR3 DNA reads TGTGCCAGCAGTCGTACAGGGGGGGTCACCGGGGAGCTGTTTTTT. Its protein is CASSRTGGVTGELFF.

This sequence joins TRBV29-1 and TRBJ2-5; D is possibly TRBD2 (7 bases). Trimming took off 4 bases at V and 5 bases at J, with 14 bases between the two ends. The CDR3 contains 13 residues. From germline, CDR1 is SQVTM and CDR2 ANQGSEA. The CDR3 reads CSVVGGGKETQYF. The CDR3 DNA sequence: TGCAGCGTTGTAGGCGGGGGCAAGGAGACCCAGTACTTC.

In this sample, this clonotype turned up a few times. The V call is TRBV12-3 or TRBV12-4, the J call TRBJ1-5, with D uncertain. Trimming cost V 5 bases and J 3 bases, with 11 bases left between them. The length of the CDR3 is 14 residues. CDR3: CASSPIGPNQPQHF. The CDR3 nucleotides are TGTGCCAGCAGTCCCATTGGTCCCAATCAGCCCCAGCATTTT.

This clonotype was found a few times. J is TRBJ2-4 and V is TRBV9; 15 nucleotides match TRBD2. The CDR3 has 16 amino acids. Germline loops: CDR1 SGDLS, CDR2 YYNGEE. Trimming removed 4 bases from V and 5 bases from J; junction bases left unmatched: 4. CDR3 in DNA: TGTGCCAGCAGCTCTGGACTAGCGGGGGGGGAAAACATTCAGTACTTC. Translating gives CASSSGLAGGENIQYF.

Here the CDR3 DNA reads TGTGCCAGCAGCCGATCCACAATTTATGAAGGTGGCTACACCTTC. Translation: CASSRSTIYEGGYTF. The genes are TRBV4-2 and TRBJ1-2; no clear D. The CDR3 consists of 15 residues. Germline CDR1 reads LGHNA; CDR2 reads YNFKEQ. The germline V and J ends were trimmed by 4 bases and 7 bases, with 19 bases remaining between them.

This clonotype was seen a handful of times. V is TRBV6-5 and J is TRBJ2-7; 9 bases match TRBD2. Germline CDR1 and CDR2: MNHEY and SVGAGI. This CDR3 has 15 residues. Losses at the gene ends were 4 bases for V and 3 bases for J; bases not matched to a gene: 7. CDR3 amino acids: CASSLLASGNYEQYF. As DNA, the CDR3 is TGTGCCAGCAGTTTGCTGGCTAGCGGGAACTACGAGCAGTACTTC.

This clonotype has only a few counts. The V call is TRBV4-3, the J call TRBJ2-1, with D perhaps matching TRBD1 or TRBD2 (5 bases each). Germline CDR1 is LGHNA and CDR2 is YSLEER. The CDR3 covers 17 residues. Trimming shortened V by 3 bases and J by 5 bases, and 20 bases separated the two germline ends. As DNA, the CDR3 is TGCGCCAGCAGCCAGATGGGGCGCAGGGTGGGGGACAATGAGCAGTTCTTC. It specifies CASSQMGRRVGDNEQFF.

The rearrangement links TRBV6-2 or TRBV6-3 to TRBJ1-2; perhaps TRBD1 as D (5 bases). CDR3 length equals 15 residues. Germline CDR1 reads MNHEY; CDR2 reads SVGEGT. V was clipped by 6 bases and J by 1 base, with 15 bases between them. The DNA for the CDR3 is TGTGCCAGCAGACTCACAGGCGATCTTAACTATGGCTACACCTTC. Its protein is CASRLTGDLNYGYTF.

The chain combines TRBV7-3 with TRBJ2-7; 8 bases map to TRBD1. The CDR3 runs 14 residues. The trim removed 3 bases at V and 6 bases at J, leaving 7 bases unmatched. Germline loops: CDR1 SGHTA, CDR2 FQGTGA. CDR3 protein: CASSLTGAESEQYF. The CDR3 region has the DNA TGTGCCAGCAGCTTGACAGGGGCGGAAAGCGAGCAGTACTTC.

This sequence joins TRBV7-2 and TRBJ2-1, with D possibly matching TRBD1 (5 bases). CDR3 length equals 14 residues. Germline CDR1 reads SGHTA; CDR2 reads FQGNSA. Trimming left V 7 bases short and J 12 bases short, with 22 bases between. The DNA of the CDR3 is TGTGCCAGCACCTCAGCGTGGGGCCGAACCTCGCAGTTCTTC. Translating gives CASTSAWGRTSQFF.

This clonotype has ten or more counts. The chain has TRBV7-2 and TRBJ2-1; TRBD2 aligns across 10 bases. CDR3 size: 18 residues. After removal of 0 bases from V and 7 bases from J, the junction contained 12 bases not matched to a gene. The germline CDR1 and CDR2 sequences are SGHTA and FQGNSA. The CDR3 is CASSLAWSSGSGINEQFF. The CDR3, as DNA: TGTGCCAGCAGCTTAGCGTGGTCTAGCGGGAGCGGTATAAATGAGCAGTTCTTC.

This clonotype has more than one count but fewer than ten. The CDR3 coding sequence is TGTGCCAGCAGCCGGACAGGGGACGAGACCCAGTACTTC. It is translated as CASSRTGDETQYF. V gene TRBV5-4 combines with J gene TRBJ2-5; TRBD1 matches 9 bases. The CDR3 covers 13 residues. With 4 bases clipped from V and 5 bases from J, the junction kept 3 bases outside the gene matches. Germline CDR1 and CDR2: SGHNT and YYREEE (reference sequence).

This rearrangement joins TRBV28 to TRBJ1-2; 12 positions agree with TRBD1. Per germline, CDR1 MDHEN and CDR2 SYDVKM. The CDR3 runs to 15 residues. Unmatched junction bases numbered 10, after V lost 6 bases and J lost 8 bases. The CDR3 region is CASRQGQGAYGGYTF. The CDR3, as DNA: TGTGCCAGCAGACAGGGACAGGGGGCGTATGGGGGCTACACCTTC.

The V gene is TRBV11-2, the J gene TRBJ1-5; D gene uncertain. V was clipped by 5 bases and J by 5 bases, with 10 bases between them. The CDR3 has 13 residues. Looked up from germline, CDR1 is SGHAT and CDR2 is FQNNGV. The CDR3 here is CASSVGSYQPQHF. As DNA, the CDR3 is TGTGCCAGCAGCGTCGGAAGCTATCAGCCCCAGCATTTT.

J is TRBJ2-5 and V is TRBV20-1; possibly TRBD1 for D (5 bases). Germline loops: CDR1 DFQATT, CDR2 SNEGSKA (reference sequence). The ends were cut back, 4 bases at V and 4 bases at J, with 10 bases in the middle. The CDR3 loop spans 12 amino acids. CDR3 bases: TGCAGTGCTACTATGGGGCCAGAGACCCAGTACTTC. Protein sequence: CSATMGPETQYF.

CDR3 region: CASSSRKTGSNTEAFF. For the CDR3, the DNA is TGTGCCAGCAGCTCGCGGAAAACAGGGTCGAACACTGAAGCTTTCTTT. The chain carries TRBV11-1 and TRBJ1-1; D might be TRBD1 (6 bases). The CDR3 is made up of 16 amino acids. The germline V and J ends were trimmed by 4 bases and 1 base, with 16 bases remaining between them. CDR1 is SGHAT, CDR2 FQDESV, per germline (reference sequence).

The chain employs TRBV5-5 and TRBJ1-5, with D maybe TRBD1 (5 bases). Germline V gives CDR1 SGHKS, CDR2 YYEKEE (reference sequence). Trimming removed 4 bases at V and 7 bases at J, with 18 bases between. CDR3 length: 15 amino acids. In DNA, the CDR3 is TGTGCCAGCAGCCCCCAAGTCGGCAGGGAACAGCCCCAGCATTTT. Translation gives CASSPQVGREQPQHF.

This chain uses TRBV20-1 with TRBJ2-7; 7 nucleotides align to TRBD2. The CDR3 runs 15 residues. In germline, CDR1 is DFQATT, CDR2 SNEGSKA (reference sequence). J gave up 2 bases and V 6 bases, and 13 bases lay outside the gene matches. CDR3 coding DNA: TGCAGTGCCACGAGCGGGACGATAACTACCTACGAGCAGTACTTC. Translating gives CSATSGTITTYEQYF.

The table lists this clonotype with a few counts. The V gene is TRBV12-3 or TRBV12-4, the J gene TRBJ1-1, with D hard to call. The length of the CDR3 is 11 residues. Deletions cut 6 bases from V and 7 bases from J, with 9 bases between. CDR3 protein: CASSPGDEAFF. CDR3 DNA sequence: TGTGCCAGCAGCCCGGGTGATGAAGCTTTCTTT.

The CDR3 loop is CASSRVTNEKLFF. In DNA, the CDR3 is TGCGCCAGCAGTCGAGTAACTAATGAAAAACTGTTTTTT. The chain uses TRBV5-1 and TRBJ1-4; D uncertain. Per the germline V gene, CDR1 is SGHRS and CDR2 is YFSETQ. V gave up 5 bases and J gave up 1 base, with 6 bases separating them. The CDR3 spans 13 residues.

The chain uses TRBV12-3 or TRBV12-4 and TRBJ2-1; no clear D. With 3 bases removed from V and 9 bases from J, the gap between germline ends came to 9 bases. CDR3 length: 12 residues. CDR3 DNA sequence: TGTGCCAGCAGTTTGTCGGGTCTTGAGCAGTTCTTC. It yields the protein CASSLSGLEQFF.